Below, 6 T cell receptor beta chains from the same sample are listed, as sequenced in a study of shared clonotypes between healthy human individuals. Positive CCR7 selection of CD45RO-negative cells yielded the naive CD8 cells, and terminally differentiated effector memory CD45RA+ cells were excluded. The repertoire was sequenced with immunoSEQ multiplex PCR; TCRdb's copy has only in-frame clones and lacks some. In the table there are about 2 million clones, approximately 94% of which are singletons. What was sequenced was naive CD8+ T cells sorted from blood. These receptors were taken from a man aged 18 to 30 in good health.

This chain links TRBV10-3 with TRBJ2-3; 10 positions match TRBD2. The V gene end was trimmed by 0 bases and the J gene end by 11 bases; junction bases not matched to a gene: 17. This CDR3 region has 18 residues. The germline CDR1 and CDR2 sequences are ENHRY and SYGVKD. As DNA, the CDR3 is TGTGCCATCAGTGAGTCGTCTAGCGGGGGCCTCGGGGAGAAGAGGCAGTATTTT. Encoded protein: CAISESSSGGLGEKRQYF.

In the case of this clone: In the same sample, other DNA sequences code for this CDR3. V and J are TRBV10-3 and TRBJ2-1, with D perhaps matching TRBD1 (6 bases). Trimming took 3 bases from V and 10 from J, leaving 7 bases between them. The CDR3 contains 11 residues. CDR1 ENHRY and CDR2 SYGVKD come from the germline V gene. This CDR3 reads CAISEGGEQFF. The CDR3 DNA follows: TGTGCCATCAGTGAAGGGGGAGAGCAGTTCTTC.

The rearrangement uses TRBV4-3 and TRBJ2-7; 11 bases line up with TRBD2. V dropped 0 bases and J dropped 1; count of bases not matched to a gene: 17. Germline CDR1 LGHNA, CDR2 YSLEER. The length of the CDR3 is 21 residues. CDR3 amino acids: CASSQDPGRPSGRLGSYEQYF. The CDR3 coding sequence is TGCGCCAGCAGCCAAGATCCCGGCCGGCCTAGCGGGAGGTTAGGATCCTACGAGCAGTACTTC.

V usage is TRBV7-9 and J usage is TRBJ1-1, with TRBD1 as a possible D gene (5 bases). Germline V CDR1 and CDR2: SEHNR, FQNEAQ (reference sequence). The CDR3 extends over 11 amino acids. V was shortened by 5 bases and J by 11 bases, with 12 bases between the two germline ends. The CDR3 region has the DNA TGTGCCAGCAGCCGGCAGGGCGACGCTTTCTTT. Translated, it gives CASSRQGDAFF.

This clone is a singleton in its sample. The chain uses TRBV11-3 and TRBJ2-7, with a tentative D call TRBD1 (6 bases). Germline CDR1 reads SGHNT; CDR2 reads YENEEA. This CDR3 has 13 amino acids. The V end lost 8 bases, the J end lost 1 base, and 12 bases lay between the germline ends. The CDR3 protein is CASSTGHSYEQYF. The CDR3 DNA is TGTGCCAGCTCGACAGGACATTCCTACGAGCAGTACTTC.

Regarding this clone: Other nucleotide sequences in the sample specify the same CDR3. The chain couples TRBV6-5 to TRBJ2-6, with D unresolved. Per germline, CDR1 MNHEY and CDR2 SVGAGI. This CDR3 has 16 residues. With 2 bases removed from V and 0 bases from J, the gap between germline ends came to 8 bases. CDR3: CASSYLLGSGANVLTF. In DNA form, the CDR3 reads TGTGCCAGCAGTTACCTACTTGGCTCTGGGGCCAACGTCCTGACTTTC.